The clone carrying this T cell receptor beta chain is labeled as medium-sized. Its target is not known. 450 to 600 ng RNA was reverse transcribed with alpha and beta constant-region primers. Alpha and beta chain libraries were made separately by chain-specific third strand synthesis with multiplexing indices. TCRdb fed the 5' RACE reads into MiXCR, producing one record per CDR3 protein. The profile shows some 10,000 distinct CDR3 sequences, over 7.5% of them singletons. The data derive from a study of HIV-infected patients and healthy controls. Broader study findings: CMV-associated CDR3s mostly grew nonsignificantly during therapy, while HIV-associated CDR3s declined significantly.

Whole blood was used without fractionation, so all unsorted peripheral T cells were included. Looked up from germline, CDR1 is MDHEN and CDR2 is SYDVKM. The CDR3 has 11 residues. Trimming took off 8 bases at V and 6 bases at J, with 8 bases between the two ends. The chain links TRBV28 to TRBJ2-1; D unresolved. Sequenced material: blood. This receptor was obtained from an adult in good health. CDR3 sequence: CASSTVNEQFF. The CDR3 nucleotides are TGTGCCAGCTCGACCGTCAATGAGCAGTTCTTC.